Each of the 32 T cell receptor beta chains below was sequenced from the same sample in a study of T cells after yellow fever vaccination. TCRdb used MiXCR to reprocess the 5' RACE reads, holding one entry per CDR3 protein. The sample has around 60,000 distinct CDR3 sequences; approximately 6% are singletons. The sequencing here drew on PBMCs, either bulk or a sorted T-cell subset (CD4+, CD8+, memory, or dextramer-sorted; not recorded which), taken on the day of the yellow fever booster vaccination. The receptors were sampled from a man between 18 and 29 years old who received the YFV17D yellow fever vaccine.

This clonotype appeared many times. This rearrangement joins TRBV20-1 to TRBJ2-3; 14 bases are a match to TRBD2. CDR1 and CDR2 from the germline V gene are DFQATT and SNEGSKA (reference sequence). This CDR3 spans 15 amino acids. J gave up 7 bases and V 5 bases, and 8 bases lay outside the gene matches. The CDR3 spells CSAVRGTSGGYTQYF. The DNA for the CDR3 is TGCAGTGCTGTAAGAGGGACTAGCGGGGGATATACGCAGTATTTT.

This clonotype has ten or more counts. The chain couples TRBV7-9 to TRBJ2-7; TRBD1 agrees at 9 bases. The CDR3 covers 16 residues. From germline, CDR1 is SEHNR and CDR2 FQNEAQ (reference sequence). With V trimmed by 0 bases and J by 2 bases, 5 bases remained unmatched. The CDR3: CASSLARGTGTYEQYF. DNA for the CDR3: TGTGCCAGCAGCTTAGCGCGTGGGACAGGGACCTACGAGCAGTACTTC.

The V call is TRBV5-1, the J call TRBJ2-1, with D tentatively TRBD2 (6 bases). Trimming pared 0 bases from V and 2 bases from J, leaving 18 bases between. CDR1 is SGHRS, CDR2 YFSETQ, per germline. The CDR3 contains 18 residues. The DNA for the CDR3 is TGCGCCAGCAGCTTGGCCCAGTCCTGGGGAGGCCCCTACAATGAGCAGTTCTTC. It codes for CASSLAQSWGGPYNEQFF.

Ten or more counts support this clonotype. The CDR3 nucleotides read TGCAGCGTTGAAGGTGAGAAGGGCTACACCTTC. Its protein product is CSVEGEKGYTF. The chain employs TRBV29-1 and TRBJ1-2, with D hard to call. Trimming pared 1 base from V and 8 bases from J, leaving 8 bases between. The CDR3 runs 11 residues. Germline V gene lookup returns CDR1 SQVTM and CDR2 ANQGSEA.

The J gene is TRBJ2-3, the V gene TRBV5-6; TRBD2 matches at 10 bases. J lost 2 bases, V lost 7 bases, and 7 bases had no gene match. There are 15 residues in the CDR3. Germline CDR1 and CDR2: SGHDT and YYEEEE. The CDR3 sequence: CASALLAGVTDTQYF. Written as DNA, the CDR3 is TGTGCCAGCGCCCTCCTAGCGGGGGTCACAGATACGCAGTATTTT.

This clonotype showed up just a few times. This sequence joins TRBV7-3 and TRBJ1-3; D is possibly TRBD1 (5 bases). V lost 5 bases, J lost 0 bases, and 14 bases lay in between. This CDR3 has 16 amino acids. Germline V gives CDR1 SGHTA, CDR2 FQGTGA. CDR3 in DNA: TGTGCCAGCAGCCCACTGGGGGGGGGCTCTGGAAACACCATATATTTT. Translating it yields CASSPLGGGSGNTIYF. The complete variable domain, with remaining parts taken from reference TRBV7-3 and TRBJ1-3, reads GAGVSQTPSNKVTEKGKYVELRCDPISGHTALYWYRQSLGQGPEFLIYFQGTGAADDSGLPNDRFFAVRPEGSVSTLKIQRTERGDSAVYLCASSPLGGGSGNTIYFGEGSWLTVV.

The CDR3 spells CASSQEYTGKANYGYTF. In DNA form, the CDR3 reads TGCGCCAGCAGCCAAGAGTATACAGGGAAGGCGAACTATGGCTACACCTTC. V gene TRBV4-1 combines with J gene TRBJ1-2, with D maybe TRBD1 (6 bases). The germline V and J ends were trimmed by 0 bases and 2 bases, with 16 bases remaining between them. The germline CDR1 and CDR2 sequences are MGHRA and YSYEKL. CDR3 length: 17 amino acids.

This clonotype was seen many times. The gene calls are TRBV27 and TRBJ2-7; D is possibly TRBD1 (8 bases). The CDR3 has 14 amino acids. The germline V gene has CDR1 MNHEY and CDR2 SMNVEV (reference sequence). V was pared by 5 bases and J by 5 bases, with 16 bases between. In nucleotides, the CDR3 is TGTGCCAGCAGTCCCCGGACAGGGAGGGACGAGCAGTACTTC. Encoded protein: CASSPRTGRDEQYF.

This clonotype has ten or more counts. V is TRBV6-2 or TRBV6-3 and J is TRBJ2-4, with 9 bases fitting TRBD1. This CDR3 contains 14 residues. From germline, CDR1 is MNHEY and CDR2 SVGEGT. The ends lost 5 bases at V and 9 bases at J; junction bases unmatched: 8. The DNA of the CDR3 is TGTGCCAGCAGTCTACAGGGGGCGTCGGTCATTCAGTACTTC. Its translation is CASSLQGASVIQYF.

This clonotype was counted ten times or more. CDR3 in DNA: TGTGCCAGCAGTTTGCCTGGACTAGCGGGGGGGCGGGAGCAGTTCTTC. Its protein is CASSLPGLAGGREQFF. The chain recombines TRBV27 with TRBJ2-1; 15 bases are shared with TRBD2. J gave up 10 bases and V 3 bases, and 7 bases lay outside the gene matches. CDR3 length: 16 residues. The germline V gene has CDR1 MNHEY and CDR2 SMNVEV (reference sequence).

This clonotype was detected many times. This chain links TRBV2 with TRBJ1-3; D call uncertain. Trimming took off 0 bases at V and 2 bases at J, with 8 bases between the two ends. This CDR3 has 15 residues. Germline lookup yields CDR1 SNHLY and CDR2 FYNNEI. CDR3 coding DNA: TGTGCCAGCAGTGAAGCGATGGGAACTGGAAACACCATATATTTT. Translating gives CASSEAMGTGNTIYF.

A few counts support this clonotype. As DNA, the CDR3 is TGCAGTGCTAGAGCCCTGGGACAGGGGAAAGGTGGCTACACCTTC. Its protein product is CSARALGQGKGGYTF. The chain is built from TRBV20-1 and TRBJ1-2; TRBD1 aligns across 10 bases. V lost 1 base, J lost 7 bases, and 9 bases stayed unmatched. The CDR3 is 15 amino acids. Germline assignment: CDR1 DFQATT and CDR2 SNEGSKA (reference sequence).

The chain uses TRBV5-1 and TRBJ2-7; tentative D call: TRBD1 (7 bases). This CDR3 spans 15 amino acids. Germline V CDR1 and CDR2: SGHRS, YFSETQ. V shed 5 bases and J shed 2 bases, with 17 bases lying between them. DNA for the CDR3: TGCGCCAGCAGGAGGGGGGAAGGACAGGCCTACGAGCAGTACTTC. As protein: CASRRGEGQAYEQYF.

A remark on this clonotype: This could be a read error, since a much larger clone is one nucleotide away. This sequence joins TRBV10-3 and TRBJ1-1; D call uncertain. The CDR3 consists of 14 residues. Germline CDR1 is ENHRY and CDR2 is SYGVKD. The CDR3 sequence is CAISQTPSGTESFF. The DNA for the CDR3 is TGTGCCATAAGTCAGACCCCGTCAGGCACTGAATCTTTCTTT.

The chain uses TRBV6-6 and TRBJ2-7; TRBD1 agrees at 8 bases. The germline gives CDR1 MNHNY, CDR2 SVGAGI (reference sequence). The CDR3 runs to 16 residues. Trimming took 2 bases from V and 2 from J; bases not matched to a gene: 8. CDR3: CASSYTRVGQAYEQYF. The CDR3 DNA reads TGTGCCAGCAGTTACACCCGGGTGGGACAGGCCTACGAGCAGTACTTC.

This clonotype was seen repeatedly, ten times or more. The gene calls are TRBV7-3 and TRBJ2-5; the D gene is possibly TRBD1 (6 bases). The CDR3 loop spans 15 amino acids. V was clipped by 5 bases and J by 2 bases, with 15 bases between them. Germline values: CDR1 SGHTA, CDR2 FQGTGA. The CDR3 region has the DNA TGTGCCAGCAGCAAGGACAGCCTCACACAAGAGACCCAGTACTTC. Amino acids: CASSKDSLTQETQYF.

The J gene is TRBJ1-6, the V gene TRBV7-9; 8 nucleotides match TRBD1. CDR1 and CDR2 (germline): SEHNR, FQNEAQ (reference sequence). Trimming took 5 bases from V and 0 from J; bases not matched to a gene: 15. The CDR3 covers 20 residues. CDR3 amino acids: CASSGGMGARGLSYNSPLHF. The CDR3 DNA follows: TGTGCCAGCAGCGGGGGGATGGGGGCCAGGGGGCTCTCCTATAATTCACCCCTCCACTTT.

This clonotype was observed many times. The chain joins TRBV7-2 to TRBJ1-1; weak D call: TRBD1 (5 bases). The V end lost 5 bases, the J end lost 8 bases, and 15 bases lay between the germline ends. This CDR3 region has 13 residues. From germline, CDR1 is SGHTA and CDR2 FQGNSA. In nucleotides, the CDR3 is TGTGCCAGCAGCCCGGGGCCACTAAGGGAAGCTTTCTTT. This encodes CASSPGPLREAFF.

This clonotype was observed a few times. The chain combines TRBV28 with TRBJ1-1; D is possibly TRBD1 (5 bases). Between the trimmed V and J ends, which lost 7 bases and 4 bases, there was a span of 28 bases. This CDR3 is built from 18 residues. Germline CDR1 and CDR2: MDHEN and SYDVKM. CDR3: CASTTEITIGRGGTEAFF. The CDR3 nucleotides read TGTGCCAGCACCACAGAAATCACCATAGGGAGGGGAGGCACTGAAGCTTTCTTT.

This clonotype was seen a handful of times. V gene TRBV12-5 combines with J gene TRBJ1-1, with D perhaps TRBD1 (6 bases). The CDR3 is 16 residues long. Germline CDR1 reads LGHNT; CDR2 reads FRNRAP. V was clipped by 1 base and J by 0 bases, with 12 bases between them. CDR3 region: CASGLALQGMNTEAFF. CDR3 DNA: TGTGCTAGTGGTTTGGCTTTACAGGGTATGAACACTGAAGCTTTCTTT. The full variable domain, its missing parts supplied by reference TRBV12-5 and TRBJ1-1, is DARVTQTPRHKVTEMGQEVTMRCQPILGHNTVFWYRQTMMQGLELLAYFRNRAPLDDSGMPKDRFSAEMPDATLATLKIQPSEPRDSAVYFCASGLALQGMNTEAFFGQGTRLTVV.

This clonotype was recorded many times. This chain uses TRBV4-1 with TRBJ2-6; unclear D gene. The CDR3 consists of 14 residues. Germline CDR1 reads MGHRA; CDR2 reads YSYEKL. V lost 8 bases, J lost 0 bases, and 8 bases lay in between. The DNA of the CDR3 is TGCGCCAGCCGACCCCACTCTGGGGCCAACGTCCTGACTTTC. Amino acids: CASRPHSGANVLTF.

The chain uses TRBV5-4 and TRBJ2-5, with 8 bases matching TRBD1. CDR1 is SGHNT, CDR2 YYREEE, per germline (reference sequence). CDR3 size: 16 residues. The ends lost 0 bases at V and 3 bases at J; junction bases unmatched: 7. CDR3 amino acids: CASSLGLTGVEETQYF. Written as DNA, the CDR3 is TGTGCCAGCAGCTTGGGCCTGACAGGGGTGGAAGAGACCCAGTACTTC.

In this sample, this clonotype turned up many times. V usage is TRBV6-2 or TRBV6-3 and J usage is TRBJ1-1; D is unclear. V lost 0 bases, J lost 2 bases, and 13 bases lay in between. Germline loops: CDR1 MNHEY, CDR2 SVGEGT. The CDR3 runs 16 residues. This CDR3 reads CASSYSLQASNTEAFF. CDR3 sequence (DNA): TGTGCCAGCAGTTACTCTCTGCAGGCCTCTAACACTGAAGCTTTCTTT.

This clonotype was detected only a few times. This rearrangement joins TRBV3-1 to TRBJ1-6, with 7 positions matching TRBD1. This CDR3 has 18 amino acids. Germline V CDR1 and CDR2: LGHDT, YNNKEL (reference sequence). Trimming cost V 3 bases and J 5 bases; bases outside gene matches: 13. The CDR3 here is CASSHLLLRGQNNSPLHF. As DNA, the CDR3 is TGTGCCAGCAGCCATTTACTCCTTAGGGGACAGAATAATTCACCCCTCCACTTT.

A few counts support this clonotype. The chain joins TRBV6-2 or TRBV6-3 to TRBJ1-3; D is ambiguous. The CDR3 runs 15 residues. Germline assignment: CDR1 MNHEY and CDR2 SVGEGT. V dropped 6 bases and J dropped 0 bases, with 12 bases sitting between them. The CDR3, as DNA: TGTGCCAGCAGGCCCGACGGAAGCTCTGGAAACACCATATATTTT. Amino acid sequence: CASRPDGSSGNTIYF.

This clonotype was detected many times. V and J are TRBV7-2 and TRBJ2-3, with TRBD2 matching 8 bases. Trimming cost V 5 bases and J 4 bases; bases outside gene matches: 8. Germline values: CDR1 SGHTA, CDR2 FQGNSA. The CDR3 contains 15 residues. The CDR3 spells CASSITSGGPDTQYF. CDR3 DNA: TGTGCCAGCAGCATAACTAGCGGAGGGCCAGATACGCAGTATTTT.

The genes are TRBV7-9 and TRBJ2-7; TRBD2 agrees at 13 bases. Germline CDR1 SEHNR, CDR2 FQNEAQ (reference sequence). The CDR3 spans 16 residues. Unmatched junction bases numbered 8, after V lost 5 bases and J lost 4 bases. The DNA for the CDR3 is TGTGCCAGCAGCCGAGGACTAGCGGGGGTCGGGTACGAGCAGTACGTC. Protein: CASSRGLAGVGYEQYV.

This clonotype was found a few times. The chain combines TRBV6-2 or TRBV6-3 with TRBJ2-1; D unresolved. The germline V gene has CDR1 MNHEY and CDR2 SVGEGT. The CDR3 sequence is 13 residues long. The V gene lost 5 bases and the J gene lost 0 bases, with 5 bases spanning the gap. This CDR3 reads CASSMGSYNEQFF. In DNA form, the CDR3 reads TGTGCCAGCAGTATGGGCTCCTACAATGAGCAGTTCTTC.

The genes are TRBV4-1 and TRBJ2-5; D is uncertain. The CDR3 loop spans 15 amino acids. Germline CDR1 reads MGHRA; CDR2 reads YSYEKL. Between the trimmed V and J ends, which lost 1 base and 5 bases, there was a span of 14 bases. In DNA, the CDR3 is TGCGCCAGCAGCCAAGTTACACCCTCCGGGGAGACCCAGTACTTC. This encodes CASSQVTPSGETQYF.

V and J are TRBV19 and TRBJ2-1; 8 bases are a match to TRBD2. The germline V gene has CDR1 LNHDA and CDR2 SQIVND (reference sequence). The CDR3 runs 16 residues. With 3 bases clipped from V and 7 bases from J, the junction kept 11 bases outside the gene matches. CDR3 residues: CASSMRVVAGINEQFF. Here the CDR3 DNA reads TGTGCCAGTAGTATGCGCGTGGTAGCGGGAATAAATGAGCAGTTCTTC.

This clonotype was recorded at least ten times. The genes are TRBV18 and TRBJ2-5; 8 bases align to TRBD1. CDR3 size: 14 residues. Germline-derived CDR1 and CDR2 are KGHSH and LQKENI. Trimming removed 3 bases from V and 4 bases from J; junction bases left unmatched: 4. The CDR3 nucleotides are TGTGCCAGCTCACCGCCCGGGACAGGAGAGACCCAGTACTTC. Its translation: CASSPPGTGETQYF.

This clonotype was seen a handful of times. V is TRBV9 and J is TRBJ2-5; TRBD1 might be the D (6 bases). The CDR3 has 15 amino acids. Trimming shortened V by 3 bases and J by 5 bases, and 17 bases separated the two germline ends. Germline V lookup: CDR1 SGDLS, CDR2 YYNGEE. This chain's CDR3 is CASSDGGGEYETQYF. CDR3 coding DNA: TGTGCCAGCAGCGATGGTGGGGGCGAATATGAGACCCAGTACTTC.